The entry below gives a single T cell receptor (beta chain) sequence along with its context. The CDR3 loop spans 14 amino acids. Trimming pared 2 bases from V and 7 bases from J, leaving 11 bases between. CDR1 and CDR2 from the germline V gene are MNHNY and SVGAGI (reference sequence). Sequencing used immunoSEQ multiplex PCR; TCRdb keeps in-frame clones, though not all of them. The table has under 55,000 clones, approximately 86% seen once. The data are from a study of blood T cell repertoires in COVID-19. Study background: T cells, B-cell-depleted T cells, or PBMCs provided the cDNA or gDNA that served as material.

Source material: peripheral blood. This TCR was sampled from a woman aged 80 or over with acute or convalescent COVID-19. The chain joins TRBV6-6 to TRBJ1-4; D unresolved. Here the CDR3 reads CASSYPEEGEKLFF. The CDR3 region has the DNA TGTGCCAGCAGTTACCCGGAAGAGGGTGAAAAACTGTTTTTT.